This T cell receptor beta chain comes out of a study of T cell responses to AZD1222 COVID-19 vaccine. General study findings and limits: Regions 160-218 and 743-854 held dominance among vaccine-associated CD4 TCRs, which spanned spike. White British people made up most donors, females outnumbered males, and clonal diversity was possibly underestimated. The peak T cell response came first, and repertoires were sampled only after it.

The CDR3 length is 14 residues. The V and J ends lost 0 bases and 0 bases respectively, with 6 bases between them. The germline CDR1 and CDR2 sequences are SGHRS and YFSETQ. Sequencing was performed with immunoSEQ multiplex PCR; in TCRdb, only in-frame clones are kept and a portion is missing. The sample records 100,000 to 150,000 clones, around 92% being singletons. Remarks on this clone: Antigen unknown.

The sequence was obtained from an adult in good health. Sequencing was performed on peripheral blood, taken on day 0 of AZD1222 vaccination. The chain has TRBV5-1 and TRBJ2-5; D tentatively fits TRBD1 or TRBD2 (5 bases each). The CDR3 region is CASSLGGYQETQYF. The CDR3 DNA is TGCGCCAGCAGCTTGGGGGGGTACCAAGAGACCCAGTACTTC.